A selection of T cell receptor beta chains follows, all from one sample in a study of post-analysis software for immune sequencing data. TCRdb reprocessed the PCR reads with MiXCR, giving one entry per CDR3 protein. The sample includes over 300,000 distinct CDR3 sequences, less than 40% of them seen just once. Sequenced: blood. The receptors stem from a girl aged 10 to 17 with multiple sclerosis. CDR3s include the opening cysteine and the closing phenylalanine or tryptophan. A D gene is named only where the DNA matches it firmly. Not every row has a clone size; where given, it reads once, few, many or a size class.

TRBV3-1	.	.	TRBJ2-4	TGTGCCAGCAGCTCCCCCCTAGGAGCTGGAGCCAAAAACATTCAGTACTTC	CASSSPLGAGAKNIQYF
TRBV15	.	.	TRBJ1-2	TGTGCCACCAGCCTACACGAGCGGGGTGGCTACACCTTC	CATSLHERGGYTF
TRBV5-1	.	.	TRBJ2-1	TGCGCCAGCCAGGGTGATCCCACAGGCTACAATGAGCAGTTCTTC	CASQGDPTGYNEQFF
TRBV6-5	few	TRBD1	TRBJ1-2	TGTGCCAGCAGGTTAGACAGGGCCCACTATGGCTACACCTTC	CASRLDRAHYGYTF
TRBV29-1	.	TRBD1	TRBJ2-7	TGCAGCGTTGGGGACAGGGGCTACGAGCAGTACTTC	CSVGDRGYEQYF
TRBV15	.	TRBD1	TRBJ1-1	TGTGCCACCAGCAGGACAGGGGTGGCTGAAGCTTTCTTT	CATSRTGVAEAFF
TRBV10-3	few	.	TRBJ2-5	TGTGCCACATCGGGCAATTGGCGAGAGACCCAGTACTTC	CATSGNWRETQYF
TRBV12-3/TRBV12-4	.	.	TRBJ2-5	TGTGCCAGCAGCCCTGAGGGGGGGGCCGTGAAGACCCAGTACTTC	CASSPEGGAVKTQYF
TRBV7-9	.	.	TRBJ1-1	TGTGCCAGCAGCTTTACGGGGAGAGGTGAAGCTTTCTTT	CASSFTGRGEAFF
TRBV6-6	few	.	TRBJ2-1	TGTGCCAGCAGTTACCTGCTCAATGAGCAGTTCTTC	CASSYLLNEQFF
TRBV9	few	TRBD1	TRBJ2-5	TGTGCCAGCAGCGCGGGGGGACAGGGAGCCCAAGAGACCCAGTACTTC	CASSAGGQGAQETQYF
TRBV4-1	few	.	TRBJ2-7	TGCAGCAGCCAAGATGGGCAGAGTCCCTACGAGCAGTACTTC	CSSQDGQSPYEQYF
TRBV5-1	.	.	TRBJ2-7	TGCGCCAGCAGCTTAATCGAGGGGGGCAGCTACGAGCAGTACTTC	CASSLIEGGSYEQYF
TRBV6-6	.	TRBD2	TRBJ2-4	TGTGCCACAAGAGGGACTATCTTAGCCAAAAACATTCAGTACTTC	CATRGTILAKNIQYF
TRBV7-9	.	.	TRBJ2-1	TGTGCCAGCAGCTTAATCACAAGCTCCTACAATGAGCAGTTCTTC	CASSLITSSYNEQFF
TRBV6-5	.	.	TRBJ2-3	TGTGCCAGCACCCGGCGCGGGGTTGGCACAGATACGCAGTATTTT	CASTRRGVGTDTQYF
TRBV4-2	few	TRBD2	TRBJ2-3	TGTGCCAGCAGCCAAAAAGGGGCGGGGGTCACAGATACGCAGTATTTT	CASSQKGAGVTDTQYF
TRBV5-1	few	.	TRBJ2-5	TGCGCCAGCAGCTCAAACTTAGTAGGAGAGACCCAGTACTTC	CASSSNLVGETQYF
TRBV20-1	.	.	TRBJ1-5	TGCAGTGCGCGGGTGGGGTTGGGCAATCAGCCCCAGCATTTT	CSARVGLGNQPQHF
TRBV3-1	few	.	TRBJ1-3	TGTGCCAGCAGCCAAGATCCGTCTCCCTCTGGAAACACCATATATTTT	CASSQDPSPSGNTIYF
TRBV6-6	many	.	TRBJ2-5	TGTGCCAGCAGTTCCACAGGTCAGGAGACCCAGTACTTC	CASSSTGQETQYF
TRBV25-1	.	TRBD1	TRBJ1-2	TGTGCCAGCAGTGACCCCAGGGGGCGCGCCTATGGCTACACCTTC	CASSDPRGRAYGYTF
TRBV7-9	.	.	TRBJ2-2	TGTGCCAGCAGTTTAGAGGAGGCCGGGGAGCTGTTTTTT	CASSLEEAGELFF
TRBV20-1	.	.	TRBJ2-1	TGCAGTGCTAGAGCCCCACAGGTAGGGCAGTTCTTC	CSARAPQVGQFF
TRBV5-1	once	.	TRBJ1-4	TGCGCCAGCAGCTTGGCCCCCGAGGGGTCGAATGAAAAACTGTTTTTT	CASSLAPEGSNEKLFF
TRBV15	.	.	TRBJ2-7	TGTGCCACCAGCAGGGGAGGGGACAAGACCTACGAGCAGTACTTC	CATSRGGDKTYEQYF
TRBV20-1	few	.	TRBJ2-3	TGCAGTGCTGGGCTGGGCAGGGGGGGCACAGATACGCAGTATTTT	CSAGLGRGGTDTQYF
TRBV4-1	.	.	TRBJ2-7	TGCGCCAGCAGCCAAGCTTGGGGACAAGCCTACGAGCAGTACTTC	CASSQAWGQAYEQYF
TRBV4-1	few	.	TRBJ2-3	TGCGCCAGCAGCCAAGTAGGTAGGGGCACAGATACGCAGTATTTT	CASSQVGRGTDTQYF
TRBV7-9	few	.	TRBJ2-5	TGTGCCAGCAGGGCCTCGAATTTGGACAGACAGACCGCGGAGACCCAGTACTTC	CASRASNLDRQTAETQYF
TRBV2	few	.	TRBJ2-1	TGTGCCAGCATGAGCGTAGGCAATGAGCAGTTCTTC	CASMSVGNEQFF